The 10 T cell receptor beta chains below come from one sample, sequenced in a study of T cell clonality in common variable immunodeficiency. The data were produced by immunoSEQ multiplex PCR, yet TCRdb's version contains in-frame clones alone and is incomplete. The sample holds approximately 44,000 clones, and no clone turns up only once. The sequencing input was peripheral blood mononuclear cells. The receptors originated from a person aged 18 to 75 in good health.

There are many counts of this clone. The read ends 3 residues early relative to the CDR3; the germline J gene fills the gap. The chain employs TRBV19 and TRBJ1-6; D is perhaps TRBD1 (5 bases). The CDR3 is 17 amino acids. Germline V CDR1 and CDR2: LNHDA, SQIVND (reference sequence). The ends were cut back, 7 bases at V and 9 bases at J, with 25 bases in the middle. The CDR3 region is CASTTPRGSRSGSPLHF. The sequenced CDR3 bases are TGTGCCAGTACCACTCCGCGGGGCAGCCGGAGCGGTTCACCC.

This clone was counted a few times. The missing CDR3 end, 3 residues past where the read stops, is filled in from the germline J gene. The chain couples TRBV6-1 to TRBJ2-3, with D unclear. Per the germline V gene, CDR1 is MNHNS and CDR2 is SASEGT. The CDR3 contains 13 residues. CDR3 DNA, as far as it was read: TGTGCCAGCAGTGAAGGACTTAGGATCTCG. Translation gives CASSEGLRIS. The full CDR3 is CASSEGLRISQYF.

This clone showed up many times. The read ends 3 residues before the CDR3 terminus; that terminus is restored from the germline J gene. The J gene is TRBJ2-6, the V gene TRBV19, with no clear D. CDR1 and CDR2 (germline): LNHDA, SQIVND (reference sequence). This CDR3 region has 15 residues. V lost 5 bases and J lost 0, with 8 bases in between. CDR3 protein: CASSSQDSGANVLTF. The sequenced part of the CDR3 DNA is TGTGCCAGTAGTTCCCAGGACTCTGGGGCCAACGTC.

This clone was counted ten times or more. Read sequence stops 3 residues before the CDR3 end, and the germline J gene provides the missing end. The chain recombines TRBV20-1 with TRBJ2-1, with a weak D call TRBD1 (5 bases). Trimming stripped 0 bases from V and 5 bases from J, with 11 bases between. The CDR3 has 14 residues. CDR1 DFQATT and CDR2 SNEGSKA come from the germline V gene (reference sequence). CDR3 loop: CSARDIQANNEQFF. The covered CDR3 bases are TGCAGTGCTAGAGATATACAGGCAAACAATGAG.

This clone showed up many times. The read is 3 residues too short to cover the CDR3 end, so that end is filled in from the germline J gene. The chain recombines TRBV7-9 with TRBJ1-4; D remains unclear. Trimming stripped 0 bases from V and 1 base from J, with 3 bases between. The V gene's germline CDR1 is SEHNR and CDR2 FQNEAQ (reference sequence). This CDR3 region has 14 residues. CDR3 bases read: TGTGCCAGCAGCTTAGCAGGAACTAATGAAAAA. Translating gives CASSLAGTNEK. The entire CDR3 sequence reads CASSLAGTNEKLFF.

Concerning this clone: With the read ending 3 residues before the CDR3 end, the germline J gene is used to fill in that end. The rearrangement joins TRBV7-9 to TRBJ2-3; TRBD1 is a possible D gene (5 bases). The germline V gene has CDR1 SEHNR and CDR2 FQNEAQ (reference sequence). V lost 5 bases to trimming and J lost 1 base, with 13 bases between them. The CDR3 runs to 15 residues. The sequenced CDR3 bases are TGTGCCAGCAGCCAAAGCCTAGGGGGCACAGATACG. Translating it yields CASSQSLGGTDT. In full, the CDR3 is CASSQSLGGTDTQYF.

This clone was seen ten or more times. The sequenced part of the CDR3 DNA is TGTGCCAGTAGTATCCCGCCGGGACAGGGCTCAGATACG. Translation gives CASSIPPGQGSDT. The whole CDR3 is CASSIPPGQGSDTQYF. The chain has TRBV19 and TRBJ2-3; 9 bases fit TRBD1. Read sequence stops 3 residues before the CDR3 end, and the germline J gene provides the missing end. Germline assignment: CDR1 LNHDA and CDR2 SQIVND (reference sequence). The CDR3 sequence is 16 residues long. The V and J ends lost 3 bases and 4 bases, in that order; junction bases with no gene match: 8.

This clone has at least ten counts. The read terminates 3 residues ahead of where the CDR3 ends, so the germline J gene completes it. The V and J genes are TRBV29-1 and TRBJ1-5; D is perhaps TRBD1 (6 bases). The CDR3 spans 13 residues. Trimming stripped 5 bases from V and 5 bases from J, with 13 bases between. Germline V gene lookup returns CDR1 SQVTM and CDR2 ANQGSEA. CDR3 DNA (partial): TGCAGCGTTCACCCGGGGGGCGATCAGCCC. Translated: CSVHPGGDQP. Given in full, the CDR3 is CSVHPGGDQPQHF.

At least ten counts were recorded for this clone. CDR3 DNA (partial): TGTGCCAGCAGCCAGTGGCTAGCGGCCTACAATGAG. Its translation: CASSQWLAAYNE. The complete CDR3 sequence is CASSQWLAAYNEQFF. V gene TRBV14 combines with J gene TRBJ2-1, with 7 positions matching TRBD2. The sequenced fragment ends 3 residues before the CDR3 boundary, so the rest is inferred from the germline J gene. Germline values: CDR1 SGHDN, CDR2 FVKESK. The J segment lost 2 bases and the V segment lost 3 bases, leaving 4 bases of the junction unmatched. This CDR3 is built from 15 residues. Based on the CDR3 plus reference TRBV14 and TRBJ2-1, the full variable domain is EAGVTQFPSHSVIEKGQTVTLRCDPISGHDNLYWYRRVMGKEIKFLLHFVKESKQDESGMPNNRFLAERTGGTYSTLKVQPAELEDSGVYFCASSQWLAAYNEQFFGPGTRLTVL.

The table lists this clone with many counts. Partial CDR3 DNA: TGTGCCAGCAGCCTTCCTAAGGGGAATGAG. Encoded protein: CASSLPKGNE. The entire CDR3 protein reads CASSLPKGNEQFF. The chain has TRBV14 and TRBJ2-1, with D possibly being TRBD1 (5 bases). The sequence runs out 3 residues before the end of the CDR3; the remainder is reconstructed from the germline J gene. Per the germline V gene, CDR1 is SGHDN and CDR2 is FVKESK. Between the trimmed V and J ends, which lost 4 bases and 7 bases, there was a span of 11 bases. The CDR3 consists of 13 residues. Combining the CDR3 with reference TRBV14 and TRBJ2-1 gives the whole variable domain EAGVTQFPSHSVIEKGQTVTLRCDPISGHDNLYWYRRVMGKEIKFLLHFVKESKQDESGMPNNRFLAERTGGTYSTLKVQPAELEDSGVYFCASSLPKGNEQFFGPGTRLTVL.